Given below is one T cell receptor beta chain in context. These data belong to a study of T cells in localized non-small cell lung cancer. V lost 8 bases and J lost 4, with 11 bases in between. The CDR3 is 13 residues long. Germline values: CDR1 LNHDA, CDR2 SQIVND (reference sequence). The data were produced by immunoSEQ multiplex PCR, yet TCRdb's version contains in-frame clones alone and is incomplete. Among about 40,000 clones listed, around nine tenths were seen once. The gene calls are TRBV19 and TRBJ1-4; unclear D gene. The specimen was peripheral blood, collected before any cancer treatment. The sequence derives from a man between 18 and 49 years old with stage I lung adenocarcinoma. The CDR3 bases are TGTGCCAGTGGCCCGGGTGGTAATGAAAAACTGTTTTTT. This encodes CASGPGGNEKLFF.